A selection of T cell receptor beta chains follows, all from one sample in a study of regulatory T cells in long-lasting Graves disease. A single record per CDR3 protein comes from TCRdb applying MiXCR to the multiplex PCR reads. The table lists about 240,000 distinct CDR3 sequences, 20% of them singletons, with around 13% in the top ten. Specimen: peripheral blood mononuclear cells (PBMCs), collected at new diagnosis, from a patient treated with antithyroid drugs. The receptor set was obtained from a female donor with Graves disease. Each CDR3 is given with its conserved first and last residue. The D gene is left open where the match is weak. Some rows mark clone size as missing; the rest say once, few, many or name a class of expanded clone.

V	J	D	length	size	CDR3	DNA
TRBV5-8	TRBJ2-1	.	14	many	CATNFWTAGDEQFF	TGTGCCACCAACTTCTGGACAGCAGGGGATGAGCAGTTCTTC
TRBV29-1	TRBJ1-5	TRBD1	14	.	CSVLQGASNQPQHF	TGCAGCGTGCTACAGGGGGCCAGCAATCAGCCCCAGCATTTT
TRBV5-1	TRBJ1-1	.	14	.	CASSSSSQGTEAFF	TGCGCCAGCAGCTCCAGCAGTCAGGGGACTGAAGCTTTCTTT
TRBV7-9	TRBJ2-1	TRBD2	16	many	CASSSTGTSFGLEQFF	TGTGCCAGCAGTTCGACCGGGACTAGCTTCGGCTTAGAGCAGTTCTTC
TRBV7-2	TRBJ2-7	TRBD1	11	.	CASSSQGAAYF	TGTGCCAGCAGCTCACAGGGGGCGGCGTACTTC
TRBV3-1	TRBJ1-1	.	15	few	CASSQDPEGYTEAFF	TGTGCCAGCAGCCAAGATCCGGAGGGTTACACTGAAGCTTTCTTT
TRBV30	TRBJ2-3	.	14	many	CAWSLYGHTDTQYF	TGTGCCTGGAGTCTGTACGGGCACACAGATACGCAGTATTTT
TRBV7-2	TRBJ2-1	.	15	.	CASSVRGSSYNEQFF	TGTGCCAGCAGCGTTCGGGGGAGCTCCTACAATGAGCAGTTCTTC
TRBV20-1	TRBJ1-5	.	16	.	CSAQPLGKTGNQPQHF	TGCAGTGCTCAACCCCTTGGAAAAACAGGGAATCAGCCCCAGCATTTT
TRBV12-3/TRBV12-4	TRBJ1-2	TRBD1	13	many	CASSSDRGTGYTF	TGTGCCAGCAGTTCGGACAGGGGGACTGGCTACACCTTC
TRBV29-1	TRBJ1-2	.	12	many	CSAATGFYGYTF	TGCAGCGCTGCTACAGGGTTCTATGGCTACACCTTC
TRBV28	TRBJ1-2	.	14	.	CASSLSAPRYGYTF	TGTGCCAGCAGTTTATCGGCCCCACGCTATGGCTACACCTTC
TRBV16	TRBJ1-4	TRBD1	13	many	CASSRGTAEKLFF	TGTGCCAGCAGCCGCGGGACAGCAGAAAAACTGTTTTTT
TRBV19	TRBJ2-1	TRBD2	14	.	CASKAPGGGNEQFF	TGTGCCAGTAAGGCCCCGGGAGGGGGGAATGAGCAGTTCTTC
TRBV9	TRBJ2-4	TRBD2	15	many	CASSVEGSGRDIQYF	TGTGCCAGCAGCGTAGAGGGTAGCGGGAGAGACATTCAGTACTTC
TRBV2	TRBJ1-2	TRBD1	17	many	CASSDKALGQGAYGYTF	TGTGCCAGCAGTGATAAGGCCCTGGGACAGGGGGCGTATGGCTACACCTTC
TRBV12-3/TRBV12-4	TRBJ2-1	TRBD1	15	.	CASSPVGTGGDTQFF	TGTGCCAGCAGCCCCGTCGGGACAGGAGGAGACACTCAGTTCTTC
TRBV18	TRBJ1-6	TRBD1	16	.	CASSAEVRGRGSPLHF	TGTGCCAGCTCAGCGGAAGTAAGGGGGCGCGGGTCACCCCTCCACTTT
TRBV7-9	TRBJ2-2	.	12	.	CASSHRTGELFF	TGTGCCAGCAGCCACAGAACCGGGGAGCTGTTTTTT
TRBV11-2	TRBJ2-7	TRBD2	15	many	CASSGGDGTSYEQYF	TGTGCCAGCAGCGGGGGGGACGGAACCTCCTACGAGCAGTACTTC
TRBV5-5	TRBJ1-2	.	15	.	CASSLTPVGTYGYTF	TGTGCCAGCAGCTTGACGCCTGTGGGGACCTATGGCTACACCTTC
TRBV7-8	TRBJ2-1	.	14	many	CASSLEGEDNEQFF	TGTGCCAGCAGCTTAGAAGGGGAAGACAATGAGCAGTTCTTC
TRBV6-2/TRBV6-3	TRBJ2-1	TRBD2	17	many	CASSYRAGGLAYNEQFF	TGTGCCAGCAGTTACAGGGCGGGGGGCTTAGCTTACAATGAGCAGTTCTTC
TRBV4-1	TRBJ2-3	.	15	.	CASSLRGSRIDTQYF	TGTGCCAGCAGCCTTAGGGGTTCGCGCATAGATACGCAGTATTTT
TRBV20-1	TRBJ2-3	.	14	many	CSATPGSAEDTQYF	TGCAGTGCTACCCCTGGATCAGCCGAAGATACGCAGTATTTT
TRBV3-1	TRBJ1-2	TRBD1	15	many	CASSQVGTGRVGYTF	TGTGCCAGCAGCCAAGTCGGGACAGGGAGGGTCGGCTACACCTTC
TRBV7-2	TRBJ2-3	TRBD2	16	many	CASSPRTSGGADTQYF	TGTGCCAGCAGCCCCCGGACTAGCGGGGGGGCAGATACGCAGTATTTT
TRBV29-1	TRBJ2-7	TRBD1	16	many	CSVEEYGDRGSYEQYF	TGCAGCGTTGAAGAGTATGGGGACAGGGGCTCCTACGAGCAGTACTTC